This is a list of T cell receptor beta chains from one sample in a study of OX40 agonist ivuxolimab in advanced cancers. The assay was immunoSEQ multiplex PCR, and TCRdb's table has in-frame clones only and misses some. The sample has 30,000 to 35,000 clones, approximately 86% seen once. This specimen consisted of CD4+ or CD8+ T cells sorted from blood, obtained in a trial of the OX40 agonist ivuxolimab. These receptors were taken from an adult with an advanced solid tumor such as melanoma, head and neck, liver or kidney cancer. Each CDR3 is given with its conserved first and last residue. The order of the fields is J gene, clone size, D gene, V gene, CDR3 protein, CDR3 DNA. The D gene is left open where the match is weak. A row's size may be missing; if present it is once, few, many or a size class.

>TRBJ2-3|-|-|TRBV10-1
CASSDSGISTDTQYF
TGCGCCAGCAGTGATAGCGGTATCTCCACAGATACGCAGTATTTT
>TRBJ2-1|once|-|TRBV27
CASSPWGFANEQFF
TGTGCCAGCAGTCCCTGGGGATTCGCCAATGAGCAGTTCTTC
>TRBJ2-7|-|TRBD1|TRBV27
CASSLFGTAYEQYF
TGTGCCAGCAGTTTATTCGGGACAGCATACGAGCAGTACTTC
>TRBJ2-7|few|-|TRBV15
CATSSKVGTQAYEQYF
TGTGCCACCAGCTCCAAGGTCGGGACACAGGCCTACGAGCAGTACTTC
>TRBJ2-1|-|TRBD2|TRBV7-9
CASSGWVSGSPNEQFF
TGTGCCAGCAGCGGTTGGGTTAGCGGGAGTCCGAATGAGCAGTTCTTC
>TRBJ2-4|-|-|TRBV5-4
CASSLGWGAKNIQYF
TGTGCCAGCAGCTTGGGGTGGGGAGCCAAAAACATTCAGTACTTC
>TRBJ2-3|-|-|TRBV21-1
CASSKAEGWQHIDTQYF
TGTGCCAGCAGCAAAGCGGAGGGTTGGCAGCATATAGATACGCAGTATTTT
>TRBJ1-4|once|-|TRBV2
CAIIELDSASNEKLFF
TGTGCCATCATTGAATTGGACTCCGCTTCTAATGAAAAACTGTTTTTT
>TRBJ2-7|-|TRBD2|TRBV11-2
CASSWDKGGLAAYEQYF
TGTGCCAGCAGCTGGGACAAGGGGGGACTAGCGGCCTACGAGCAGTACTTC
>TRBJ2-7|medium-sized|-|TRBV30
CAWTQGGDEQYF
TGTGCCTGGACACAGGGGGGGGACGAGCAGTACTTC
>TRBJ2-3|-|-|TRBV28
CASNIEGLLSTDTQYF
TGTGCCAGCAATATTGAGGGACTGCTTAGCACAGATACGCAGTATTTT
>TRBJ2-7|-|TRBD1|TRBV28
CASTRDRGYEQYF
TGTGCCAGCACACGGGACAGGGGCTACGAGCAGTACTTC
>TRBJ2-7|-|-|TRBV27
CASSIQGVYEQYF
TGTGCCAGCAGTATACAGGGTGTCTACGAGCAGTACTTC
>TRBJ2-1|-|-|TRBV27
CASSLTGSYNEQFF
TGTGCCAGCAGTTTAACCGGGTCCTACAATGAGCAGTTCTTC
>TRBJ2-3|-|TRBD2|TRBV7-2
CASSLTSDSTDTQYF
TGTGCCAGCAGCCTGACTAGCGACAGCACAGATACGCAGTATTTT
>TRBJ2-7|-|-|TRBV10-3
CAISESQASYEQYF
TGTGCCATCAGTGAGTCACAGGCATCCTACGAGCAGTACTTC
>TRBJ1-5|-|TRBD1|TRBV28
CASSLGQGAQPQHF
TGTGCCAGCAGCCTTGGACAGGGGGCCCAGCCCCAGCATTTT
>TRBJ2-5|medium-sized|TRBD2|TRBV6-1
CASSEGPGRVGETQYF
TGTGCCAGCAGTGAGGGACCCGGGAGGGTTGGGGAGACCCAGTACTTC
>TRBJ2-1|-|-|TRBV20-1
CSAREAEQFF
TGCAGTGCTAGAGAAGCGGAGCAGTTCTTC
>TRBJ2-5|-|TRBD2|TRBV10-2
CASSESGWEGKETQYF
TGCGCCAGCAGTGAGTCGGGGTGGGAGGGAAAAGAGACCCAGTACTTC
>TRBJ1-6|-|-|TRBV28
CASSLGDRTVSNSPLHF
TGTGCCAGCAGTTTGGGAGACAGAACCGTCTCCAATTCACCCCTCCACTTT
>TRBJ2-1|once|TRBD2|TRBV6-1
CASRDLAGGYNEQFF
TGTGCCAGCAGGGACTTAGCGGGGGGTTACAATGAGCAGTTCTTC
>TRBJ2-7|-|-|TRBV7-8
CASSFEWGPYEQYF
TGTGCCAGCAGCTTTGAGTGGGGGCCCTACGAGCAGTACTTC
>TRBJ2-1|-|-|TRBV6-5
CASSLVGGSYNEQFF
TGTGCCAGCAGCCTAGTGGGGGGCTCCTACAATGAGCAGTTCTTC
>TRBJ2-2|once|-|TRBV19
CASIERSLTGELFF
TGTGCCAGTATCGAACGTAGCCTTACCGGGGAGCTGTTTTTT
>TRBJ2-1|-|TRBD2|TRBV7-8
CASSLPGTSVYNEQFF
TGTGCCAGCAGCTTACCCGGGACTAGCGTATACAATGAGCAGTTCTTC
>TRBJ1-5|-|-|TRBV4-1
CASSQDQAPQPQHF
TGCGCCAGCAGCCAAGATCAAGCCCCACAGCCCCAGCATTTT
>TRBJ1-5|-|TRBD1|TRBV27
CASSTNRGGPQHF
TGTGCCAGCAGTACAAACAGGGGAGGGCCCCAGCATTTT
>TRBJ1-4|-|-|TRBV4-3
CASSPGPEIEKLFF
TGCGCCAGCAGCCCCGGGCCCGAAATTGAAAAACTGTTTTTT
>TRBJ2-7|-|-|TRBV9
CASSVEGAFSYEQYF
TGTGCCAGCAGCGTAGAAGGGGCTTTCTCCTACGAGCAGTACTTC
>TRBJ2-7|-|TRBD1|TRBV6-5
CASRPMTGFHEQYF
TGTGCCAGCAGGCCTATGACAGGGTTCCACGAGCAGTACTTC
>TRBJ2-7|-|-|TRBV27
CASSWTKLGYEQYF
TGTGCCAGCAGTTGGACAAAGTTAGGCTACGAGCAGTACTTC
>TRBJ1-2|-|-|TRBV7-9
CASSLFEAGDGYTF
TGTGCCAGCAGCTTATTTGAGGCAGGGGATGGCTACACCTTC
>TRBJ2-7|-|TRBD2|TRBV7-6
CASSLRVAGVHEQYF
TGTGCCAGCAGCCTCCGGGTAGCGGGGGTCCACGAGCAGTACTTC
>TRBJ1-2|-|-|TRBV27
CASSPRGGGYTF
TGTGCCAGCAGCCCCAGGGGAGGTGGCTACACCTTC
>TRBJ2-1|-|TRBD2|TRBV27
CASSRTSGTQNNEQFF
TGTGCCAGCAGTCGGACTAGCGGGACACAAAACAATGAGCAGTTCTTC
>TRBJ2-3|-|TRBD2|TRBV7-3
CASSRGGSMDTQYF
TGTGCCAGCAGCAGGGGAGGGAGTATGGATACGCAGTATTTT
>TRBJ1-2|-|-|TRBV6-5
CASSYRGLDGYTF
TGTGCCAGCAGTTATCGGGGTTTGGATGGCTACACCTTC
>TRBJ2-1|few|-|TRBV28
CASSLGHPDHNEQFF
TGTGCCAGCAGTTTAGGACACCCGGACCACAATGAGCAGTTCTTC
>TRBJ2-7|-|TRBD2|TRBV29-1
CSVLAGGGYEQYF
TGCAGCGTTTTAGCGGGAGGGGGCTACGAGCAGTACTTC
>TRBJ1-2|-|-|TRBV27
CASRDRGSNYGYTF
TGTGCCAGCCGGGACCGGGGATCCAACTATGGCTACACCTTC